The 15 T cell receptor beta chains below come from one sample, sequenced in a study of T-cell reconstitution after alpha-beta-depleted transplantation in children. Unique molecular identifiers tagged the TCRbeta library. One entry per CDR3 protein results from TCRdb running MiXCR on the PCR reads. The top ten clones hold around 2.3% of a sample with roughly 500,000 distinct CDR3 sequences, approximately 29% of them seen once. The material sequenced was PBMCs from the stem cell graft donor, taken from the stem cell graft. Every receptor here comes from a human donor who donated a stem cell graft to a child with aplastic anemia.

This rearrangement joins TRBV5-1 to TRBJ2-5; TRBD1 might be the D (6 bases). Germline V gene sequence: CDR1 SGHRS, CDR2 YFSETQ. V was trimmed by 4 bases and J by 5 bases, leaving 15 bases between them. There are 14 residues in the CDR3. The DNA for the CDR3 is TGCGCCAGCAGCCAAACAGGGCTGGGGGAGACCCAGTACTTC. Its translation is CASSQTGLGETQYF.

This clonotype has only a few counts. V gene TRBV11-2 combines with J gene TRBJ2-7, with 11 nucleotides matching TRBD2. This CDR3 is built from 15 residues. The J segment lost 3 bases and the V segment lost 5 bases, leaving 6 bases of the junction unmatched. The germline gives CDR1 SGHAT, CDR2 FQNNGV. CDR3 coding DNA: TGTGCCAGCAGCCATGGGACTAGCGGAAACTACGAGCAGTACGTC. Translated, it gives CASSHGTSGNYEQYV.

The V and J genes are TRBV6-1 and TRBJ2-7; 9 positions agree with TRBD1. The V gene's germline CDR1 is MNHNS and CDR2 SASEGT. With V trimmed by 6 bases and J by 1 base, 7 bases remained unmatched. CDR3 size: 15 residues. The CDR3 DNA reads as TGTGCCAGCAGAGATGGACAGGGGCCTTCCTACGAGCAGTACTTC. This encodes CASRDGQGPSYEQYF.

V gene TRBV7-2 combines with J gene TRBJ1-5, with D possibly TRBD1 on 5 matching bases. CDR3 length: 16 residues. Trimming pared 1 base from V and 2 bases from J, leaving 12 bases between. Germline CDR1 reads SGHTA; CDR2 reads FQGNSA. CDR3 DNA sequence: TGTGCCAGCAGCTTAGAAAAGGGGTCGGGCAATCAGCCCCAGCATTTT. Translated: CASSLEKGSGNQPQHF.

The chain links TRBV28 to TRBJ1-2; a weak D match, TRBD1 (5 bases). The CDR3 is 16 amino acids. V dropped 5 bases and J dropped 3 bases, with 19 bases sitting between them. Germline V CDR1 and CDR2: MDHEN, SYDVKM. This CDR3 is CASSAAGAVHYYGYTF. CDR3 in DNA: TGTGCCAGCAGTGCCGCCGGGGCAGTCCATTACTATGGCTACACCTTC.

This clonotype was recorded a few times. This chain connects TRBV12-3 or TRBV12-4 to TRBJ2-5, with TRBD1 matching 7 bases. With V trimmed by 6 bases and J by 1 base, 5 bases remained unmatched. This CDR3 region has 14 residues. CDR3 sequence (DNA): TGTGCCAGCAGCTACGGACAGGTCCAAGAGACCCAGTACTTC. Translation: CASSYGQVQETQYF.

The CDR3: CSARNAGGPPDTQYF. Here the CDR3 DNA reads TGCAGTGCTAGAAACGCGGGAGGGCCTCCAGATACGCAGTATTTT. The chain is built from TRBV20-1 and TRBJ2-3, with 9 bases fitting TRBD2. Germline loops: CDR1 DFQATT, CDR2 SNEGSKA (reference sequence). V was clipped by 2 bases and J by 4 bases; unmatched bases: 7. The CDR3 sequence is 15 residues long.

This clonotype came up many times. This chain uses TRBV20-1 with TRBJ1-2, with D perhaps matching TRBD1 (6 bases). The CDR3 length is 13 residues. Germline-derived CDR1 and CDR2 are DFQATT and SNEGSKA (reference sequence). The V end was cut by 5 bases, the J end by 8 bases, with 18 bases between. Here the CDR3 reads CSADTGSLGGYTF. The CDR3 DNA reads as TGCAGTGCTGACACAGGGTCCTTGGGGGGCTACACCTTC.

J is TRBJ1-2 and V is TRBV9, with no clear D. Germline V gives CDR1 SGDLS, CDR2 YYNGEE. CDR3 length: 11 residues. V dropped 4 bases and J dropped 7 bases, with 8 bases sitting between them. The CDR3 DNA follows: TGTGCCAGCAGCCGACTGGGTGGCTACACCTTC. This gives the protein CASSRLGGYTF.

The chain uses TRBV7-2 and TRBJ1-5; D call uncertain. Germline V gives CDR1 SGHTA, CDR2 FQGNSA. V was cut by 0 bases and J by 6 bases, with 9 bases left in between. This CDR3 contains 14 residues. The chain's CDR3 is CASSLALRGQPQHF. CDR3 nucleotide sequence: TGTGCCAGCAGCTTAGCGCTCCGGGGTCAGCCCCAGCATTTT.

The chain recombines TRBV27 with TRBJ2-1; D is possibly TRBD1 (5 bases). This CDR3 is 13 amino acids long. Trimming shortened V by 4 bases and J by 9 bases, and 13 bases separated the two germline ends. Germline CDR1 MNHEY, CDR2 SMNVEV (reference sequence). In DNA, the CDR3 is TGTGCCAGCAGTTCAGAGCCCAGGGTTGAGCAGTTCTTC. This gives the protein CASSSEPRVEQFF.

V gene TRBV12-3 or TRBV12-4 combines with J gene TRBJ1-4; D remains unclear. The V and J ends lost 3 bases and 8 bases respectively, with 13 bases between them. The CDR3 length is 14 residues. CDR3 region: CASSFGELREKLFF. The CDR3 DNA reads TGTGCCAGCAGTTTCGGGGAGCTTAGGGAAAAACTGTTTTTT.

The CDR3 loop is CASSRTAIRTTDTQYF. CDR3 DNA sequence: TGTGCCAGCAGTCGGACCGCCATCCGAACCACAGATACGCAGTATTTT. The chain couples TRBV6-5 to TRBJ2-3; D gene unclear. Germline assignment: CDR1 MNHEY and CDR2 SVGAGI. The CDR3 runs to 16 residues. Trimming removed 5 bases from V and 2 bases from J, with 17 bases in between.

The V gene is TRBV15, the J gene TRBJ2-3; 7 bases are shared with TRBD2. V trimming: 1 base; J trimming: 6 bases; junction bases outside the gene matches: 7. The germline CDR1 and CDR2 sequences are LNHNV and YYDKDF (reference sequence). This CDR3 region has 15 residues. The CDR3 DNA reads as TGTGCCACCAGCAGAGCTTGGGGGGGACTGGATACGCAGTATTTT. It is translated as CATSRAWGGLDTQYF.

This rearrangement joins TRBV20-1 to TRBJ2-1, with D possibly TRBD2 on 6 matching bases. The CDR3 sequence is 13 residues long. CDR1 and CDR2 (germline): DFQATT, SNEGSKA (reference sequence). V lost 7 bases and J 7 bases, leaving 17 bases between the germline ends. This CDR3 is CSGRWAGRNEQFF. The CDR3 DNA reads TGCAGTGGTAGGTGGGCGGGAAGAAATGAGCAGTTCTTC.